These 17 T cell receptor beta chains share one sample of origin, sequenced in a study of T-cell memory formation after mild COVID-19. Via MiXCR, TCRdb re-called the 5' RACE reads, giving one row per CDR3 protein. The sample lists a few hundred thousand distinct CDR3 sequences; approximately 19% were seen once. Sequencing input: PBMCs or a T cell subset sorted from them (not recorded which). These receptors all come from a man aged 18 to 29 who had mild COVID-19 (a few samples of this study predate the infection). Cell type and time point are not known.

The genes are TRBV6-6 and TRBJ2-3; 7 positions agree with TRBD1. Per germline, CDR1 MNHNY and CDR2 SVGAGI (reference sequence). Trimming cost V 4 bases and J 2 bases; bases outside gene matches: 3. The CDR3 contains 14 residues. The CDR3 loop is CASSWDSYTDTQYF. Here the CDR3 DNA reads TGTGCCAGCAGTTGGGACAGTTACACAGATACGCAGTATTTT.

In its sample, this clonotype was seen a few times. This chain uses TRBV7-3 with TRBJ2-1; tentatively, D is TRBD1 or TRBD2 (6 bases each). The germline gives CDR1 SGHTA, CDR2 FQGTGA. The CDR3 contains 15 residues. Trimming removed 2 bases from V and 2 bases from J, with 10 bases in between. CDR3 sequence (DNA): TGTGCCAGCAGCTTAGGGGGGCCCACCTACAATGAGCAGTTCTTC. Its protein product is CASSLGGPTYNEQFF.

This clonotype was found many times. The genes are TRBV10-3 and TRBJ2-1; 11 bases align to TRBD2. This CDR3 is built from 17 residues. Germline CDR1 ENHRY, CDR2 SYGVKD. Trimming cost V 11 bases and J 2 bases; bases outside gene matches: 14. The CDR3 DNA reads TGTGCCGCCGGGACTAGCGGACCCAGGGCCCCCTACAATGAGCAGTTCTTC. Translating gives CAAGTSGPRAPYNEQFF.

This clonotype was seen at least ten times. This chain links TRBV29-1 with TRBJ1-1; D remains ambiguous. This CDR3 spans 11 amino acids. Germline V gene sequence: CDR1 SQVTM, CDR2 ANQGSEA. V gave up 5 bases and J gave up 2 bases, with 6 bases separating them. The CDR3: CSVRINTEAFF. DNA for the CDR3: TGCAGCGTTCGGATTAACACTGAAGCTTTCTTT.

This clonotype has only a few counts. This chain uses TRBV4-2 with TRBJ1-2; no clear D. Trimming took 0 bases from V and 6 from J, leaving 5 bases between them. The CDR3 totals 12 residues. Germline assignment: CDR1 LGHNA and CDR2 YNFKEQ. The CDR3 DNA follows: TGTGCCAGCAGCCAAGATTGGGATGGCTACACCTTC. Residues: CASSQDWDGYTF.

This clonotype was recorded a few times. This sequence joins TRBV7-2 and TRBJ1-2, with D unresolved. The V gene lost 5 bases and the J gene lost 5 bases, with 12 bases spanning the gap. The CDR3 runs 13 residues. Germline loops: CDR1 SGHTA, CDR2 FQGNSA. CDR3 sequence: CASSPSWEYGYTF. The CDR3 DNA reads TGTGCCAGCAGCCCGTCCTGGGAGTATGGCTACACCTTC.

This clonotype was counted between two and nine times. V and J are TRBV5-6 and TRBJ2-5; 9 positions match TRBD1. With V trimmed by 4 bases and J by 2 bases, 9 bases remained unmatched. The CDR3 extends over 16 amino acids. Per the germline V gene, CDR1 is SGHDT and CDR2 is YYEEEE. CDR3 sequence (DNA): TGTGCCAGCAGCACCGGGACAGGGAACTCGCAAGAGACCCAGTACTTC. This encodes CASSTGTGNSQETQYF.

The chain couples TRBV3-1 to TRBJ2-7, with D unresolved. Trimming removed 1 base at V and 0 bases at J, with 7 bases between. Looked up from germline, CDR1 is LGHDT and CDR2 is YNNKEL (reference sequence). This CDR3 region has 14 residues. The DNA for the CDR3 is TGTGCCAGCAGCCAAGGTCCGAGCTCCTACGAGCAGTACGTC. The encoded protein is CASSQGPSSYEQYV.

This clonotype was observed a few times. The chain combines TRBV12-3 or TRBV12-4 with TRBJ1-6; maybe TRBD1 (6 bases). V gave up 8 bases and J gave up 8 bases, with 13 bases separating them. The CDR3 is 13 residues long. The CDR3 sequence is CASRPRGYSPLHF. The CDR3 DNA is TGTGCCAGCCGCCCCAGGGGTTATTCACCCCTCCACTTT.

This clonotype occurred a few times. This chain uses TRBV28 with TRBJ1-6; tentative D call: TRBD1 (6 bases). Trimming shortened V by 3 bases and J by 7 bases, and 10 bases separated the two germline ends. The CDR3 extends over 14 amino acids. Germline values: CDR1 MDHEN, CDR2 SYDVKM. CDR3 sequence: CASSLGRGNSPLHF. Written as DNA, the CDR3 is TGTGCCAGCAGTTTGGGCAGGGGAAATTCACCCCTCCACTTT. Looking up the rest from reference TRBV28 and TRBJ1-6 gives the full variable domain: DVKVTQSSRYLVKRTGEKVFLECVQDMDHENMFWYRQDPGLGLRLIYFSYDVKMKEKGDIPEGYSVSREKKERFSLILESASTNQTSMYLCASSLGRGNSPLHFGNGTRLTVT.

This clonotype was detected only a few times. The chain joins TRBV12-3 or TRBV12-4 to TRBJ2-5; D perhaps matches TRBD2 (5 bases). Trimming took off 5 bases at V and 5 bases at J, with 18 bases between the two ends. CDR3 size: 15 residues. The CDR3 DNA sequence: TGTGCCAGCAGTCCTCCCGGCCCCGGGATGGAGACCCAGTACTTC. The encoded protein is CASSPPGPGMETQYF.

The genes are TRBV11-3 and TRBJ2-2; 7 bases agree with TRBD2. Unmatched junction bases numbered 3, after V lost 8 bases and J lost 0 bases. CDR3 length: 14 amino acids. The germline V gene encodes CDR1 SGHNT and CDR2 YENEEA. CDR3 loop: CASRAGPNTGELFF. CDR3 sequence (DNA): TGTGCCAGCCGAGCGGGGCCGAACACCGGGGAGCTGTTTTTT.

V is TRBV5-1 and J is TRBJ2-5; 7 bases map to TRBD2. Germline V gene lookup returns CDR1 SGHRS and CDR2 YFSETQ. The CDR3 runs 16 residues. With V trimmed by 4 bases and J by 5 bases, 14 bases remained unmatched. The CDR3 spells CASSEAGAGISETQYF. CDR3 bases: TGCGCCAGCAGCGAGGCGGGAGCGGGAATCTCTGAGACCCAGTACTTC.

This clonotype has a handful of counts. The genes are TRBV12-3 or TRBV12-4 and TRBJ1-3; tentative D call: TRBD1 (6 bases). V was trimmed by 5 bases and J by 1 base, leaving 12 bases between them. The CDR3 is 15 residues long. The CDR3 nucleotides are TGTGCCAGCAGTCCCCAGGGGTGGTCTGGAAACACCATATATTTT. Protein sequence: CASSPQGWSGNTIYF.

The chain couples TRBV7-9 to TRBJ1-1; D is unresolved. This CDR3 is built from 12 residues. Germline assignment: CDR1 SEHNR and CDR2 FQNEAQ (reference sequence). Trimming removed 5 bases from V and 5 bases from J, with 9 bases in between. CDR3 bases: TGTGCCAGCAGCCTGGGGATGACTGAAGCTTTCTTT. Translating gives CASSLGMTEAFF.

This clonotype occurred a few times. The V call is TRBV12-3 or TRBV12-4, the J call TRBJ2-5; TRBD2 is a possible D gene (6 bases). Trimming pared 8 bases from V and 4 bases from J, leaving 17 bases between. The CDR3 consists of 14 residues. The CDR3 sequence is CASSPGRGAETQYF. CDR3 nucleotide sequence: TGTGCCAGCTCTCCGGGGCGCGGGGCAGAGACCCAGTACTTC.

This clonotype was detected many times. The rearrangement joins TRBV11-2 to TRBJ2-5; D not resolved. Trimming removed 4 bases from V and 2 bases from J, with 11 bases in between. CDR3 length equals 14 residues. CDR1 is SGHAT, CDR2 FQNNGV, per germline. CDR3 nucleotide sequence: TGTGCCAGCAGCTCGATGACGGATCAAGAGACCCAGTACTTC. Translation: CASSSMTDQETQYF.